One and the same sample provided the 28 T cell receptor beta chains below, sequenced in a study of CD8+CD57+ T cells in acquired aplastic anemia. TCR beta VDJ and CDR3 were profiled, and genomic DNA was the template. In TCRdb, the reads were re-called with MiXCR into one record per CDR3 protein. The profile shows about 220,000 distinct CDR3 sequences, around 32% of them singletons. Sequencing used sorted CD4+, CD8+, or CD8+CD57+ T cells (not recorded which) from PBMCs. Receptors were obtained from a human donor in good health, serving as a control.

Regarding this clonotype: This could be a read error, since a much larger clone is one nucleotide away. The V call is TRBV9, the J call TRBJ1-3; 7 bases map to TRBD1. The CDR3 runs to 14 residues. The V gene end was trimmed by 5 bases and the J gene end by 3 bases; junction bases not matched to a gene: 5. Germline values: CDR1 SGDLS, CDR2 YYNGEE. CDR3 sequence reads: CASRRTGDGNTIYF. The DNA for the CDR3 is TGTGCCAGCAGAAGGACAGGCGATGGAAACACCATATATTTT.

Concerning this clonotype itself: A much larger clonotype is one base distant, so this may be a read error. The chain has TRBV9 and TRBJ1-3; D not resolved. Germline loops: CDR1 SGDLS, CDR2 YYNGEE. The CDR3 contains 16 residues. CDR3 in amino acids: CASSVAPYLSGDTIYF. The CDR3 DNA reads as TGTGCCAGCAGCGTAGCACCGTACCTCTCTGGAGACACCATATATTTT.

The sample holds a few counts of this clonotype. CDR3 amino acids: CASSLGFEQFF. The CDR3 DNA sequence: TGTGCCAGCAGCTTAGGCTTCGAGCAGTTCTTC. The J gene is TRBJ2-1, the V gene TRBV5-8, with D unclear. The CDR3 has 11 residues. V was shortened by 2 bases and J by 10 bases, with 7 bases between the two germline ends. Germline assignment: CDR1 SGHTS and CDR2 YDEGEE.

This sequence joins TRBV11-1 and TRBJ1-1, with TRBD1 as a possible D gene (6 bases). V was clipped by 5 bases and J by 5 bases, with 27 bases between them. Germline V gene lookup returns CDR1 SGHAT and CDR2 FQDESV (reference sequence). The CDR3 has 18 amino acids. CDR3 coding DNA: TGTGCCAGCAGCCCAATCGCATCAGGGCGGGGGCTAGGGACTGAAGCTTTCTTT. Protein: CASSPIASGRGLGTEAFF.

This clonotype was counted at least ten times. This chain connects TRBV29-1 to TRBJ2-1; 14 nucleotides line up with TRBD2. This CDR3 comprises 18 residues. The J segment lost 1 base and the V segment lost 7 bases, leaving 12 bases of the junction unmatched. Germline-derived CDR1 and CDR2 are SQVTM and ANQGSEA. The CDR3 DNA reads TGCAGCGGCAAAAGGGGACTAGCGGGAGTTATGTCCTACAATGAGCAGTTCTTC. Its translation: CSGKRGLAGVMSYNEQFF.

About this clonotype itself: A read error may explain this, as a much larger clone is one base away. V is TRBV7-2 and J is TRBJ2-7; the match to TRBD1 covers 7 bases. This CDR3 spans 15 amino acids. Germline CDR1 reads SGHTA; CDR2 reads FQGNSA. CDR3 DNA sequence: TGTGCCAGCAGCTTAGGAGGGACAGCCTCCTACGAGCGGTACTTC. It specifies CASSLGGTASYERYF.

This clonotype was observed many times. J is TRBJ2-5 and V is TRBV29-1; D is perhaps TRBD1 (6 bases). Trimming cost V 7 bases and J 2 bases, with 8 bases left between them. The CDR3 runs 11 residues. Looked up from germline, CDR1 is SQVTM and CDR2 is ANQGSEA. CDR3 bases: TGCAGCGCTGGGACACAAGAGACCCAGTACTTC. Its protein is CSAGTQETQYF. Looking up the rest from reference TRBV29-1 and TRBJ2-5 gives the full variable domain: SAVISQKPSRDICQRGTSLTIQCQVDSQVTMMFWYRQQPGQSLTLIATANQGSEATYESGFVIDKFPISRPNLTFSTLTVSNMSPEDSSIYLCSAGTQETQYFGPGTRLLVL.

This clonotype was detected a few times. This chain joins TRBV5-4 and TRBJ1-4; D is possibly TRBD1 (6 bases). From germline, CDR1 is SGHNT and CDR2 YYREEE (reference sequence). The CDR3 totals 16 residues. Trimming shortened V by 3 bases and J by 8 bases, and 20 bases separated the two germline ends. The CDR3 DNA sequence: TGTGCCAGCAGCTCGGACCTCACAGGGAAGCGAGAAAAACTGTTTTTT. Its translation: CASSSDLTGKREKLFF.

This clonotype was detected many times. This clone may be a read error of a much larger clone one base away. The gene calls are TRBV6-1 and TRBJ2-7; D unresolved. The CDR3 extends over 10 amino acids. Germline lookup yields CDR1 MNHNS and CDR2 SASEGT. V lost 2 bases and J lost 4, with 0 bases in between. The CDR3 here is CASSEYEQYF. DNA of the CDR3: TGTGCCAGCAGTGAATACGAGCAGTACTTC.

This clonotype showed up many times. This rearrangement joins TRBV24-1 to TRBJ2-1; 14 nucleotides align to TRBD2. The CDR3 extends over 15 amino acids. Looked up from germline, CDR1 is KGHDR and CDR2 is SFDVKD. The V segment lost 2 bases and the J segment 11 bases; nucleotides outside the gene matches: 4. CDR3 sequence reads: CATSDSTSGGAKQFF. DNA of the CDR3: TGTGCCACCAGTGATTCGACTAGCGGGGGGGCGAAGCAGTTCTTC.

CDR3 sequence (DNA): TGTGCCAGCACGGGACAGGGCAGATCCGCCATATATTTT. It specifies CASTGQGRSAIYF. This chain uses TRBV19 with TRBJ1-3, with TRBD1 matching over 9 bases. Trimming cost V 9 bases and J 11 bases; bases outside gene matches: 11. This CDR3 is 13 amino acids long. CDR1 LNHDA and CDR2 SQIVND come from the germline V gene (reference sequence).

About this clonotype itself: A much larger clone differs from this one at a single base, so this may be a read error. The genes are TRBV20-1 and TRBJ1-1; D remains ambiguous. Germline V gives CDR1 DFQATT, CDR2 SNEGSKA (reference sequence). The CDR3 runs 15 residues. The CDR3 here is CGARDLTRGDTEAFF. As DNA, the CDR3 is TGCGGTGCTAGAGATCTTACCCGAGGCGACACTGAAGCTTTCTTT.

The rearrangement links TRBV4-1 to TRBJ2-4; D not resolved. Germline V gene sequence: CDR1 MGHRA, CDR2 YSYEKL. The CDR3 is made up of 15 amino acids. The V end was cut by 1 base, the J end by 0 bases, with 7 bases between. The CDR3: CASSQGPLAKNIQYF. The CDR3 DNA follows: TGCGCCAGCAGCCAAGGTCCCCTAGCCAAAAACATTCAGTACTTC.

This clonotype was seen many times. V usage is TRBV3-1 and J usage is TRBJ1-2, with unresolved D. The germline CDR1 and CDR2 sequences are LGHDT and YNNKEL (reference sequence). The CDR3 covers 12 residues. The V gene lost 1 base and the J gene lost 6 bases, with 6 bases spanning the gap. The chain's CDR3 is CASSQGDNGYTF. CDR3 nucleotides: TGTGCCAGCAGCCAAGGTGATAATGGCTACACCTTC.

V and J are TRBV5-1 and TRBJ2-3; D tentatively reads TRBD1 or TRBD2 (6 bases each). The CDR3 runs to 13 residues. Trimming took off 5 bases at V and 4 bases at J, with 11 bases between the two ends. Germline CDR1 is SGHRS and CDR2 is YFSETQ. The CDR3 region is CASSGGQADTQYF. CDR3 nucleotides: TGCGCCAGCAGTGGGGGGCAGGCAGATACGCAGTATTTT.

The table lists this clonotype with many counts. The V gene is TRBV5-8, the J gene TRBJ1-2; tentatively, D is TRBD1 (6 bases). The CDR3 extends over 14 amino acids. The ends were cut back, 0 bases at V and 6 bases at J, with 12 bases in the middle. Germline lookup yields CDR1 SGHTS and CDR2 YDEGEE. CDR3 sequence reads: CASSLGRGQNGYTF. CDR3 nucleotides: TGTGCCAGCAGCTTGGGTCGGGGGCAGAATGGCTACACCTTC.

V usage is TRBV24-1 and J usage is TRBJ2-7; 12 bases are a match to TRBD2. In germline, CDR1 is KGHDR, CDR2 SFDVKD. The junction had 7 bases not matched to a gene; V was cut back by 4 bases and J by 1 base. The CDR3 has 17 amino acids. For the CDR3, the DNA is TGTGCCACCAGTGACCTACTGACTAGCGGGGGATCCTACGAGCAGTACTTC. It is translated as CATSDLLTSGGSYEQYF.

The chain is built from TRBV20-1 and TRBJ2-3, with 14 bases fitting TRBD2. The CDR3 has 19 residues. Germline trimming cut 1 base from V and 0 bases from J; bases unmatched to any gene: 9. Germline V gene data show CDR1 as DFQATT and CDR2 as SNEGSKA (reference sequence). This CDR3 is CSARASTSGGAWSTDTQYF. The CDR3 nucleotides read TGCAGTGCTAGAGCTTCGACTAGCGGGGGGGCTTGGAGCACAGATACGCAGTATTTT.

About this clonotype: A much larger clonotype is one base distant, so this may be a read error. V usage is TRBV19 and J usage is TRBJ2-3; D possibly uses TRBD1 or TRBD2 (5 bases each). This CDR3 has 15 amino acids. Trimming took off 0 bases at V and 4 bases at J, with 11 bases between the two ends. The germline V gene encodes CDR1 LNHDA and CDR2 SQIVND (reference sequence). CDR3 loop: CASSIEGVSADTQYF. In nucleotides, the CDR3 is TGTGCCAGTAGTATAGAAGGGGTTAGCGCAGATACGCAGTATTTT.

The chain combines TRBV7-2 with TRBJ1-6; TRBD1 agrees at 9 bases. Germline CDR1 is SGHTA and CDR2 is FQGNSA. V gave up 3 bases and J gave up 9 bases; unmatched junction bases: 6. The CDR3 runs to 15 residues. The CDR3 loop reads CASSLYRGQGSPLHF. The CDR3 region has the DNA TGTGCCAGCAGCTTGTACAGGGGGCAGGGTTCACCCCTCCACTTT.

This clonotype was detected only a few times. A much larger clone differs from this one at a single base, so this may be a read error. This sequence joins TRBV20-1 and TRBJ1-2; D remains ambiguous. CDR3 length: 15 amino acids. The V and J ends lost 1 base and 1 base respectively, with 13 bases between them. Germline values: CDR1 DFQATT, CDR2 SNEGSKA (reference sequence). CDR3 in amino acids: CSARGAGRVNYGYTF. In DNA form, the CDR3 reads TGCAGTGCTAGAGGGGCAGGTCGCGTTAACTATGGCTACACCTTC.

The V and J genes are TRBV25-1 and TRBJ1-1, with 7 bases identical to TRBD1. V lost 3 bases, J lost 2 bases, and 12 bases stayed unmatched. This CDR3 has 17 amino acids. From germline, CDR1 is MGHDK and CDR2 SYGVNS. This CDR3 is CASSDFPRTGSNTEAFF. The CDR3 bases are TGTGCCAGCAGTGATTTCCCCCGGACAGGATCTAACACTGAAGCTTTCTTT.

This clonotype was seen many times. This chain connects TRBV6-1 to TRBJ2-7; D not certain. Trimming took 5 bases from V and 0 from J, leaving 11 bases between them. The V gene's germline CDR1 is MNHNS and CDR2 SASEGT. The CDR3 totals 14 residues. In DNA, the CDR3 is TGTGCCAGCAGTACACTCGGCAGCTCCTACGAGCAGTACTTC. Translated: CASSTLGSSYEQYF.

This rearrangement joins TRBV15 to TRBJ1-5; TRBD1 is a possible D gene (5 bases). Looked up from germline, CDR1 is LNHNV and CDR2 is YYDKDF (reference sequence). V lost 1 base to trimming and J lost 4 bases, with 14 bases between them. The CDR3 length is 16 residues. CDR3 sequence: CATSRGQLIGNQPQHF. In DNA form, the CDR3 reads TGTGCCACCAGCAGAGGACAGTTGATAGGGAATCAGCCCCAGCATTTT.

This clonotype was recorded many times. J is TRBJ2-2 and V is TRBV2; D may be TRBD1 (5 bases). The V and J ends lost 6 bases and 2 bases respectively, with 7 bases between them. Per the germline V gene, CDR1 is SNHLY and CDR2 is FYNNEI. The CDR3 consists of 13 residues. In DNA, the CDR3 is TGTGCCAGCAGGACAGACAACACCGGGGAGCTGTTTTTT. Its translation is CASRTDNTGELFF.

This clonotype was seen repeatedly, ten times or more. CDR3 sequence reads: CASSHGTGGQVSYTF. The CDR3 coding sequence is TGTGCCAGCAGCCATGGGACAGGGGGCCAGGTCAGCTACACCTTC. The gene calls are TRBV4-2 and TRBJ1-2; TRBD1 matches at 12 bases. The CDR3 is 15 residues long. CDR1 and CDR2 from the germline V gene are LGHNA and YNFKEQ. J was trimmed by 9 bases and V by 3 bases; bases with no gene match: 8.

This chain uses TRBV7-3 with TRBJ2-2, with TRBD2 matching over 9 bases. The germline V gene encodes CDR1 SGHTA and CDR2 FQGTGA. The CDR3 runs to 20 residues. After removal of 1 base from V and 0 bases from J, the junction contained 12 bases not matched to a gene. The CDR3 DNA reads TGTGCCAGCAGCTTAAGGTTAGGAGCGGGAGGTCCCGCGAACACCGGGGAGCTGTTTTTT. Its protein product is CASSLRLGAGGPANTGELFF.

The table lists this clonotype with many counts. The chain recombines TRBV2 with TRBJ2-5; D is undetermined. There are 13 residues in the CDR3. Looked up from germline, CDR1 is SNHLY and CDR2 is FYNNEI. Between the trimmed V and J ends, which lost 3 bases and 4 bases, there was a span of 9 bases. The CDR3 DNA sequence: TGTGCCAGCAGTGACGAACGGACAGAGACCCAGTACTTC. Translating gives CASSDERTETQYF.